This T cell receptor (beta chain) was documented in a study of regulatory T cells in long-lasting Graves disease. Study as a whole: Graves' cases, newly diagnosed, had used antithyroid drugs under 3 months.

Germline V gene data show CDR1 as MGHRA and CDR2 as YSYEKL. Trimming left V 0 bases short and J 8 bases short, with 11 bases between. The CDR3 sequence is 14 residues long. Study-wide points: TCR diversity was lower in persistent than newly diagnosed Graves' disease. Persistent disease was characterized by preferential usage of TRBV28, TRBJ1-2 and TRBJ2-5.

On this clonotype itself: Its antigen remains unknown.

Regarding time point: newly diagnosed GD, antithyroid drugs for less than 3 months. Preparation of the TCR library used RNA extracted from PBMCs. Relying on iRepertoire HTBI primers and Arm-PCR of CDR3 regions, the team built TCR beta libraries. Via MiXCR, TCRdb re-called the multiplex PCR reads, giving one row per CDR3 protein. The table records 420,000 or so distinct CDR3 sequences, about a sixth of them present only once. The sample was also linked to a second study, of T cells in Graves' hyperthyroidism and ophthalmopathy. According to that study: Primed by the HTBI set, a first-round RT-PCR was run on the TCR CDR3.

The receptor was isolated from a woman aged 18-29 years with Graves disease. The J gene is TRBJ2-1, the V gene TRBV4-1, with D maybe TRBD2 (5 bases). The sample here was peripheral blood mononuclear cells (PBMCs), taken at new diagnosis, from a patient treated with antithyroid drugs. CDR3 sequence reads: CASSQDREADEQFF. DNA of the CDR3: TGCGCCAGCAGCCAAGATAGGGAAGCGGATGAGCAGTTCTTC.